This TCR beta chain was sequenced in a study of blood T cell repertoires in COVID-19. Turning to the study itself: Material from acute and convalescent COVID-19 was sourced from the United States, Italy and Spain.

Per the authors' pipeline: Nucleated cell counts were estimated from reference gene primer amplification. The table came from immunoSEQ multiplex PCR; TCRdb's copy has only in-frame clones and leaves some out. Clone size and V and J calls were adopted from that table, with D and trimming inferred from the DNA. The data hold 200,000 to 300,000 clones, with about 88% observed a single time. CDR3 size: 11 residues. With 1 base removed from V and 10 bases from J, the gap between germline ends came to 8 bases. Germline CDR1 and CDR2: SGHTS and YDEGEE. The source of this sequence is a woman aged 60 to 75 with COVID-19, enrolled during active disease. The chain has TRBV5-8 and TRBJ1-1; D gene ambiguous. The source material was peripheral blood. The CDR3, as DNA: TGTGCCAGCAGCTTGATCCAGGTAGCTTTCTTT. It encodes CASSLIQVAFF.